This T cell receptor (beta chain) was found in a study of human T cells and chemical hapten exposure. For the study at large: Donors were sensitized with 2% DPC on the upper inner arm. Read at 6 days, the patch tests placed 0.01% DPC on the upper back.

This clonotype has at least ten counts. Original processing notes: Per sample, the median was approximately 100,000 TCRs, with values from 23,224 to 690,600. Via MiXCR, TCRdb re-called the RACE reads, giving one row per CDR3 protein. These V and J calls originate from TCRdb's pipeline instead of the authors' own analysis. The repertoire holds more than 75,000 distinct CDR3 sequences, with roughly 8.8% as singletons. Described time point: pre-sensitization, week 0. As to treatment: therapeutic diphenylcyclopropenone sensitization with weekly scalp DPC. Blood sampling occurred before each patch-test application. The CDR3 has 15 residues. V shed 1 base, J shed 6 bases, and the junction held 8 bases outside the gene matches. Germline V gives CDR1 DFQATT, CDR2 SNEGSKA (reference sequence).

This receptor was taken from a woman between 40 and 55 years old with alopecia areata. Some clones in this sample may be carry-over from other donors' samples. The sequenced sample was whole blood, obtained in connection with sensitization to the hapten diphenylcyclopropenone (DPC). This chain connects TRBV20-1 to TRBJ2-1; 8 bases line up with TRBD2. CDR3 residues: CSARVGRAGANEQFF. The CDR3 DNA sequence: TGCAGTGCTAGAGTCGGGAGAGCGGGGGCCAATGAGCAGTTCTTC.